Following are 12 T cell receptor beta chains from one sample sequenced in a study of OX40 agonist ivuxolimab in advanced cancers. The table came from immunoSEQ multiplex PCR; TCRdb's copy has only in-frame clones and leaves some out. There are roughly 69,000 clones in the sample; more than 75% occur only once, and 4% to 5% lies in the top ten. The sample here was CD4+ or CD8+ T cells sorted from blood, taken in a trial of the OX40 agonist ivuxolimab. Source of these receptors: an adult with an advanced solid tumor such as melanoma, head and neck, liver or kidney cancer.

This chain connects TRBV28 to TRBJ2-7; D might be TRBD1 or TRBD2, each matching 7 bases. Looked up from germline, CDR1 is MDHEN and CDR2 is SYDVKM. The V end was cut by 2 bases, the J end by 6 bases, with 14 bases between. This CDR3 has 14 residues. CDR3 DNA: TGTGCCAGCAGTTTAATGGGAGGGGGCGGCGAGCAGTACTTC. It codes for CASSLMGGGGEQYF.

The chain combines TRBV6-6 with TRBJ2-3; TRBD2 agrees at 9 bases. Trimming took 6 bases from V and 6 from J; bases not matched to a gene: 13. Per the germline V gene, CDR1 is MNHNY and CDR2 is SVGAGI (reference sequence). The CDR3 has 16 residues. The CDR3 DNA reads as TGTGCCAGCAGCCCCCAAGCGGGGGGACCGGAGGATACGCAGTATTTT. Residues: CASSPQAGGPEDTQYF.

V and J are TRBV28 and TRBJ2-3; 8 bases align to TRBD2. The ends lost 1 base at V and 0 bases at J; junction bases unmatched: 6. This CDR3 is built from 17 residues. Germline V gives CDR1 MDHEN, CDR2 SYDVKM. The CDR3 DNA reads as TGTGCCAGCAGTTTATCCGGCGGGGGGCTCAGCACAGATACGCAGTATTTT. Amino acids: CASSLSGGGLSTDTQYF.

Only a few counts were recorded for this clone. The V gene is TRBV7-3, the J gene TRBJ1-1; D may be TRBD1 (6 bases). Germline CDR1 reads SGHTA; CDR2 reads FQGTGA. V lost 3 bases and J 1 base, leaving 9 bases between the germline ends. CDR3 size: 14 residues. The CDR3: CASSLTGENTEAFF. DNA of the CDR3: TGTGCCAGCAGCTTGACAGGCGAGAACACTGAAGCTTTCTTT.

The chain combines TRBV6-6 with TRBJ2-7, with D unresolved. The length of the CDR3 is 14 residues. CDR1 and CDR2 from the germline V gene are MNHNY and SVGAGI (reference sequence). V lost 5 bases and J 0 bases, leaving 11 bases between the germline ends. This CDR3 reads CASSVDVSSYEQYF. The CDR3 DNA reads TGTGCCAGCAGTGTAGACGTCAGCTCCTACGAGCAGTACTTC.

The J gene is TRBJ1-2, the V gene TRBV13, with unresolved D. This CDR3 has 12 amino acids. V lost 3 bases and J 2 bases, leaving 4 bases between the germline ends. Germline lookup yields CDR1 PRHDT and CDR2 FYEKMQ (reference sequence). The CDR3 DNA reads as TGTGCCAGCAGCTTCAGCAACTATGGCTACACCTTC. This encodes CASSFSNYGYTF.

The rearrangement uses TRBV28 and TRBJ2-3, with 10 nucleotides matching TRBD2. V gave up 3 bases and J gave up 3 bases; unmatched junction bases: 6. Germline V gives CDR1 MDHEN, CDR2 SYDVKM. CDR3 size: 16 residues. CDR3 sequence reads: CASSFFSGGTTDTQYF. The CDR3, as DNA: TGTGCCAGCAGTTTTTTTAGCGGGGGGACGACAGATACGCAGTATTTT.

This chain connects TRBV7-8 to TRBJ2-1; 10 bases match TRBD2. CDR3 length: 17 residues. Germline CDR1 is SGHVS and CDR2 is FQNEAQ. Losses at the gene ends were 4 bases for V and 6 bases for J; bases not matched to a gene: 12. CDR3 protein: CASSSRLAGPGGNEQFF. The DNA for the CDR3 is TGTGCCAGCAGCTCCCGACTAGCGGGCCCCGGGGGCAATGAGCAGTTCTTC. The whole variable domain, filled in from reference TRBV7-8 and TRBJ2-1, reads GAGVSQSPRYKVAKRGQDVALRCDPISGHVSLFWYQQALGQGPEFLTYFQNEAQLDKSGLPSDRFFAERPEGSVSTLKIQRTQQEDSAVYLCASSSRLAGPGGNEQFFGPGTRLTVL.

The J gene is TRBJ1-3, the V gene TRBV28; D may be TRBD1 (5 bases). V dropped 6 bases and J dropped 2 bases, with 14 bases sitting between them. Looked up from germline, CDR1 is MDHEN and CDR2 is SYDVKM. There are 15 residues in the CDR3. The chain's CDR3 is CASRPLQAAGNTIYF. CDR3 bases: TGTGCCAGCAGGCCATTACAGGCCGCTGGAAACACCATATATTTT.

This chain connects TRBV7-6 to TRBJ2-3, with 11 bases identical to TRBD2. Trimming at V came to 5 bases and at J to 8 bases, leaving 9 bases not matched to a gene. Germline loops: CDR1 SGHVS, CDR2 FNYEAQ. CDR3 length equals 15 residues. The CDR3 DNA reads as TGTGCCAGCAGCCCGGGGACTAGCGGCCTCGGTACGCAGTATTTT. It yields the protein CASSPGTSGLGTQYF.

The chain uses TRBV5-1 and TRBJ1-5; D gene unclear. With 5 bases removed from V and 6 bases from J, the gap between germline ends came to 12 bases. The germline gives CDR1 SGHRS, CDR2 YFSETQ. The CDR3 consists of 13 residues. DNA for the CDR3: TGCGCCAGCAGTACTGGGGAAGGTCAGCCCCAGCATTTT. Translated: CASSTGEGQPQHF.

The DNA of the CDR3 is TGTGCCAGCAGTTACTCGGACAGGGCCTACGAGCAGTACTTC. The encoded protein is CASSYSDRAYEQYF. The chain employs TRBV6-6 and TRBJ2-5; 8 positions match TRBD1. The last part of the DNA fits TRBJ2-7 better; the J call may be wrong. The length of the CDR3 is 14 residues. Germline V gene lookup returns CDR1 MNHNY and CDR2 SVGAGI (reference sequence).